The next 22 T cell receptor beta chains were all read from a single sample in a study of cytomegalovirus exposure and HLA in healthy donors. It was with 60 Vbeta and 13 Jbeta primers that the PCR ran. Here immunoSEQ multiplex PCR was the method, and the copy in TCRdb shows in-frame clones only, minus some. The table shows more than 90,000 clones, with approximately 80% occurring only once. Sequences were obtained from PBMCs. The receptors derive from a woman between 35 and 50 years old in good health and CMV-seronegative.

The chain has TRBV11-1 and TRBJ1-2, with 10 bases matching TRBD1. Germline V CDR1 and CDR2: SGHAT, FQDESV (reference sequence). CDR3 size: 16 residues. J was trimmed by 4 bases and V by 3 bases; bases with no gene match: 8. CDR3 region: CASSLGQGREGYGYTF. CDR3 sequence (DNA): TGTGCCAGCAGCTTGGGACAGGGGAGAGAGGGCTATGGCTACACCTTC.

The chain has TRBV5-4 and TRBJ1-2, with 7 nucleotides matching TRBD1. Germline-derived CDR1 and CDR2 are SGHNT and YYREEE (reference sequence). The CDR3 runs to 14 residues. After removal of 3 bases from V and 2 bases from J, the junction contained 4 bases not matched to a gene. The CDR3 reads CASSSGQENYGYTF. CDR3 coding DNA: TGTGCCAGCAGCTCCGGACAGGAAAACTATGGCTACACCTTC.

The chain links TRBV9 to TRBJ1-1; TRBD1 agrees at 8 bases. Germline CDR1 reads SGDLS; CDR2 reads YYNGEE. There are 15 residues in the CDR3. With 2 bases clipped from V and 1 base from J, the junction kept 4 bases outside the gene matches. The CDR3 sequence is CASSVDGTGNTEAFF. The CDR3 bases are TGTGCCAGCAGCGTCGACGGGACAGGGAACACTGAAGCTTTCTTT.

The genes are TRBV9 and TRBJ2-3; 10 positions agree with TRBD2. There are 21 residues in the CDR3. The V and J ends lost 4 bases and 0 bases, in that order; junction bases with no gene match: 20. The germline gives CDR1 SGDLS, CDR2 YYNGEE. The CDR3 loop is CASSFRQGIGTSGTSTDTQYF. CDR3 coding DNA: TGTGCCAGCAGCTTCCGACAGGGGATTGGCACTAGCGGGACTAGCACAGATACGCAGTATTTT. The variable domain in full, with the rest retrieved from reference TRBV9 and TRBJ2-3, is DSGVTQTPKHLITATGQRVTLRCSPRSGDLSVYWYQQSLDQGLQFLIQYYNGEERAKGNILERFSAQQFPDLHSELNLSSLELGDSALYFCASSFRQGIGTSGTSTDTQYFGPGTRLTVL.

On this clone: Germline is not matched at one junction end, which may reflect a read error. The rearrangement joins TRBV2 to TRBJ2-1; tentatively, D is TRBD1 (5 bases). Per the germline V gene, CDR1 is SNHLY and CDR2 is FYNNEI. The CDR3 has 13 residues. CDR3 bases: TGTGCGAGCAAGGAGAACAGGCTCGATGAGCAGTTCTTC. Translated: CASKENRLDEQFF. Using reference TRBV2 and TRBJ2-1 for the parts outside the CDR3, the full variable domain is EPEVTQTPSHQVTQMGQEVILRCVPISNHLYFYWYRQILGQKVEFLVSFYNNEISEKSEIFDDQFSVERPDGSNFTLKIRSTKLEDSAMYFCASKENRLDEQFFGPGTRLTVL.

The CDR3 sequence is CASSLAGGGGETQYF. DNA for the CDR3: TGTGCCAGCAGCTTAGCGGGAGGGGGAGGAGAGACCCAGTACTTC. The chain uses TRBV7-6 and TRBJ2-5; D is perhaps TRBD2 (7 bases). This CDR3 region has 15 residues. V dropped 0 bases and J dropped 4 bases, with 12 bases sitting between them. CDR1 and CDR2 from the germline V gene are SGHVS and FNYEAQ.

Written as DNA, the CDR3 is TGTGCCAGCAGCTTCAGGCCCCCTAGCACAGATACGCAGTATTTT. It yields the protein CASSFRPPSTDTQYF. This rearrangement joins TRBV13 to TRBJ2-3; D not resolved. The CDR3 consists of 15 residues. V was pared by 3 bases and J by 0 bases, with 10 bases between. The V gene's germline CDR1 is PRHDT and CDR2 FYEKMQ (reference sequence).

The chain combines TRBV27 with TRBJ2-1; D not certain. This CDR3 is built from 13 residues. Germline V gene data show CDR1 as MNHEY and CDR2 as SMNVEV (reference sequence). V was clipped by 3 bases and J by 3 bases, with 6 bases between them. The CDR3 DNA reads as TGTGCCAGCAGTTTTACGGGCTACAATGAGCAGTTCTTC. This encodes CASSFTGYNEQFF.

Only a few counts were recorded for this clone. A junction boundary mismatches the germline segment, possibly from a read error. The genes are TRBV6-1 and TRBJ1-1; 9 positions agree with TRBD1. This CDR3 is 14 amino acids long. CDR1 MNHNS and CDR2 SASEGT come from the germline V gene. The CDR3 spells CASSEGTGADSPIF. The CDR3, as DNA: TGTGCCAGCAGTGAAGGGACAGGGGCCGATAGCCCTATCTTT.

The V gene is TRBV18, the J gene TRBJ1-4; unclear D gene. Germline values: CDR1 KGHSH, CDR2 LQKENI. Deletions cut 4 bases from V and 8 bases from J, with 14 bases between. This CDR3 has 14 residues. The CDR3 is CASSLRGAEEKLFF. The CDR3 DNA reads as TGTGCCAGCTCACTACGAGGAGCGGAGGAAAAACTGTTTTTT.

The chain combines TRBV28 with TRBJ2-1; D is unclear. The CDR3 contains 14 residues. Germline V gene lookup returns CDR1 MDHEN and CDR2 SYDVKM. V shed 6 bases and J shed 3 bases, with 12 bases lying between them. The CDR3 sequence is CASRTPTNYNEQFF. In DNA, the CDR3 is TGTGCCAGCAGAACTCCCACCAACTACAATGAGCAGTTCTTC.

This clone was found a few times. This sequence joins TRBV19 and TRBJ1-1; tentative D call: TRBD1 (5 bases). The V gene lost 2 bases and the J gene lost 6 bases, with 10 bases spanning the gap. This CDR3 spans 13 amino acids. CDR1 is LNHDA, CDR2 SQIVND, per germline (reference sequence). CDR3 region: CASSIFIQAEAFF. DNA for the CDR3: TGTGCCAGTAGTATATTTATACAGGCTGAAGCTTTCTTT.

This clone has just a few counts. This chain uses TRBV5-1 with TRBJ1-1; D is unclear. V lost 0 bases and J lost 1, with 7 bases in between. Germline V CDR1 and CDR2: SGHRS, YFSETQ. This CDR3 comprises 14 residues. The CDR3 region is CASSLDPGNTEAFF. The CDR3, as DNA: TGCGCCAGCAGCTTGGATCCAGGGAACACTGAAGCTTTCTTT.

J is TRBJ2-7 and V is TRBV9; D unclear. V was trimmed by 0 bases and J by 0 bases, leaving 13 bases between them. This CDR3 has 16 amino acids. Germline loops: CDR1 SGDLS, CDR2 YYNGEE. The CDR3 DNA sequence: TGTGCCAGCAGCGTAGCTCTGGCCTTCCCCTCCTACGAGCAGTACTTC. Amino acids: CASSVALAFPSYEQYF.

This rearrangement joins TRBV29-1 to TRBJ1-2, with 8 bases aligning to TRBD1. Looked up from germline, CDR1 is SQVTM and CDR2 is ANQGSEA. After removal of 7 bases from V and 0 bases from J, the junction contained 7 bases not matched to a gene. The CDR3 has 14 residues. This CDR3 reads CSARGQATNYGYTF. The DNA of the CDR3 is TGCAGCGCCCGGGGACAGGCTACTAACTATGGCTACACCTTC.

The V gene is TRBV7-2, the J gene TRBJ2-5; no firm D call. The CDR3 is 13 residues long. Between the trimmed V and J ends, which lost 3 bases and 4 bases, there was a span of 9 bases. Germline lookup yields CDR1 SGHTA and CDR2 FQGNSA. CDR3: CASSFQAGETQYF. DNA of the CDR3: TGTGCCAGCAGCTTTCAAGCCGGAGAGACCCAGTACTTC.

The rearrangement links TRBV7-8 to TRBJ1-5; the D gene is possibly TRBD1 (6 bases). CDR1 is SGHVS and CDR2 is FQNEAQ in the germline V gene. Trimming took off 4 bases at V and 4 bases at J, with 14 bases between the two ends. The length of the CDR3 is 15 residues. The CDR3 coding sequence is TGTGCCAGCAGCTCCTTGGACAGAGCGAATCAGCCCCAGCATTTT. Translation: CASSSLDRANQPQHF.

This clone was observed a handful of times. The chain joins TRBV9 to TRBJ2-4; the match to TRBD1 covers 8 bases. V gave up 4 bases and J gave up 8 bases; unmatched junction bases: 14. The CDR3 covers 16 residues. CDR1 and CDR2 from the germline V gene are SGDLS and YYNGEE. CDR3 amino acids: CASSPYGGQGGDIQYF. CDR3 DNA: TGTGCCAGCAGCCCCTATGGTGGACAGGGAGGAGACATTCAGTACTTC.

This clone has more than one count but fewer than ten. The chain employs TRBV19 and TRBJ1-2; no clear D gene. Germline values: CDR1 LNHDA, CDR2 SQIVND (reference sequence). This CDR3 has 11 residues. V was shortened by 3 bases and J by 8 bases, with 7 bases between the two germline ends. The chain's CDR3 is CASSISRGYTF. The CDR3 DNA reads TGTGCCAGTAGTATTTCCAGAGGCTACACCTTC.

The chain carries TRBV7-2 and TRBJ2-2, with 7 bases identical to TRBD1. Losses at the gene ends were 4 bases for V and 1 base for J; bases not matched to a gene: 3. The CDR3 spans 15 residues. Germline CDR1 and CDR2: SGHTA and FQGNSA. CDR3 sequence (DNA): TGTGCCAGCAGCTCCCGACAGGGGAACACCGGGGAGCTGTTTTTT. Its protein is CASSSRQGNTGELFF.

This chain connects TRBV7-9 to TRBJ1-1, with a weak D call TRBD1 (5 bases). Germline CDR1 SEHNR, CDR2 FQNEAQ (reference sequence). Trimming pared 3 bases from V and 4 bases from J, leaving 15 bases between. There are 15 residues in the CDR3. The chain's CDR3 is CASSLGQGASTEAFF. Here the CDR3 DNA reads TGTGCCAGCAGCTTGGGTCAAGGGGCGAGCACTGAAGCTTTCTTT.

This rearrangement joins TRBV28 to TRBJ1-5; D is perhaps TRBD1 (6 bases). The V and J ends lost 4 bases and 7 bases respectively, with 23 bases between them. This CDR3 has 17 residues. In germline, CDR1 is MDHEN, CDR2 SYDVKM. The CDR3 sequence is CASSYPTFDRRWQPQHF. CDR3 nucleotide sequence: TGTGCCAGCAGTTACCCCACATTTGACAGGAGGTGGCAGCCCCAGCATTTT. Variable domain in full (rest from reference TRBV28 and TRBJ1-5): DVKVTQSSRYLVKRTGEKVFLECVQDMDHENMFWYRQDPGLGLRLIYFSYDVKMKEKGDIPEGYSVSREKKERFSLILESASTNQTSMYLCASSYPTFDRRWQPQHFGDGTRLSIL.